A selection of T cell receptor beta chains follows, all from one sample in a study of response to subunit inactivated influenza vaccine. TCRdb called the RT-PCR reads again in MiXCR, with one record for every CDR3 protein. The data contain 860,000 or so distinct CDR3 sequences, roughly 20% of them seen just once; the ten biggest clones take up 10% to 13%. The sample in question was PBMCs from blood, obtained roughly 5 days after vaccination. The receptors originated from a man aged 50-60 years who received an inactivated influenza vaccine. Both conserved end residues are trimmed from each CDR3. The D gene is left open where the match is weak.

d_call j_call v_call cdr3_aa
TRBD1 TRBJ1-1 TRBV20-1 SGAQGARNTEAF
TRBD2 TRBJ2-1 TRBV20-1 SAPGASGDPESSYNEQF
TRBD2 TRBJ2-7 TRBV6-2/TRBV6-3 ASKVSGSYEQY
TRBD2 TRBJ2-7 TRBV5-1 ASSLAMGLAGGLRYEQY
- TRBJ2-7 TRBV12-3/TRBV12-4 ASSSGTTLYEQY
TRBD2 TRBJ2-3 TRBV7-9 ASSAGLAPDTQY
- TRBJ2-4 TRBV4-2 ASSQGLHLGAKNIQY
- TRBJ2-3 TRBV6-1 ASRVTSTDTQY
- TRBJ1-6 TRBV12-3/TRBV12-4 ASTNKGNRGSPLH
- TRBJ2-7 TRBV15 ATSRGPAWGAESYEQY
- TRBJ1-5 TRBV6-1 ASRPSAVSNQPQH
- TRBJ2-3 TRBV27 ASRLGGRLPTDTQY
- TRBJ2-5 TRBV20-1 SAGASVQGETQY
TRBD1 TRBJ2-1 TRBV7-2 ASSLSTGGSEQF
- TRBJ2-7 TRBV12-3/TRBV12-4 ASSLGLGVEQY
TRBD1 TRBJ2-7 TRBV4-2 ASSLGQAAEQY
TRBD1 TRBJ1-2 TRBV25-1 ASSEFRQGEART
- TRBJ2-5 TRBV6-5 ASSYTGGSLETQY
- TRBJ2-7 TRBV10-3 AISDPAGAEQY
TRBD1 TRBJ2-1 TRBV29-1 SAQGQGRIDGASSYNEQF
- TRBJ1-1 TRBV20-1 SARAQGQPNTEAF
TRBD2 TRBJ2-2 TRBV5-6 ASREAGGGTTGELF
TRBD1 TRBJ2-2 TRBV12-3/TRBV12-4 ASSLDRGVDTGELF
- TRBJ2-3 TRBV30 AWSTGTSTDTQY
- TRBJ1-2 TRBV25-1 ASSEWGSGYT
- TRBJ2-3 TRBV2 ASSDRQASMY
TRBD1 TRBJ2-2 TRBV12-3/TRBV12-4 ASRRQGMGGELF
- TRBJ2-7 TRBV6-2/TRBV6-3 ASHEGIGKQY
TRBD2 TRBJ2-3 TRBV6-5 ASSYIRGGIPDTQY
TRBD1 TRBJ1-5 TRBV28 ASNHDRDGNQPQH
TRBD1 TRBJ2-3 TRBV5-1 ASTDRAAQY
- TRBJ2-5 TRBV28 ASRGAQPPGETQY
- TRBJ2-7 TRBV4-3 ASSTQRQGYEQY
TRBD2 TRBJ2-5 TRBV12-3/TRBV12-4 ASSLVGGAGETQY
- TRBJ2-3 TRBV28 ASSLGALRSDTQY
TRBD2 TRBJ2-1 TRBV5-4 ASSFGGWAGNEQF
- TRBJ2-7 TRBV28 ASSFRQYEQY
TRBD1 TRBJ2-5 TRBV20-1 SARRGQGKQETQY
- TRBJ1-1 TRBV5-1 ASSLVGSGDTEAF
TRBD2 TRBJ2-1 TRBV4-1 ASSQDYSLAGPEQF
- TRBJ2-3 TRBV9 ASMRSSTDTQY